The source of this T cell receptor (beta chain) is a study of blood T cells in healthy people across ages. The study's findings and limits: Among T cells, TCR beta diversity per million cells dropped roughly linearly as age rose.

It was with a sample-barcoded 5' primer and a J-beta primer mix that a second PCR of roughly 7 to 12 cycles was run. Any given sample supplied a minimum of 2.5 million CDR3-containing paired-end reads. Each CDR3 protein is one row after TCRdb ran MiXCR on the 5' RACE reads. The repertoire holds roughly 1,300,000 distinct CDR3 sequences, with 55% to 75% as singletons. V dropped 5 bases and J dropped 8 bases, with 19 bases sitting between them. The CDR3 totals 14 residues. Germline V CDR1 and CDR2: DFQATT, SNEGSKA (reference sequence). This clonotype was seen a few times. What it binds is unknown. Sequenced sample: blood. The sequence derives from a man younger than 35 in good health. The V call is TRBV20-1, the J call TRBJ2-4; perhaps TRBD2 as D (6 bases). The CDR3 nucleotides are TGCAGTGCTCCACAGCGGCCGGGGGTGGACATTCAGTACTTC. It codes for CSAPQRPGVDIQYF.